This T cell receptor (beta chain) emerged from a study of cytomegalovirus exposure and HLA in healthy donors (dated 2017 in TCRdb). For the wider study: According to a later analysis, the roughly 130 validation repertoires were produced on the same platform as the roughly 720 repertoires of the first cohort. A separate validation cohort of roughly 130 different subjects was used in addition to the roughly 700-subject first cohort. The aim of the study was to test whether cataloging public T cell receptors could identify signatures of past pathogen exposure. To predict cytomegalovirus infection status, the study combined high-throughput TCR immunosequencing, statistical association of individual TCRs with disease status, and machine learning.

Summary of the overall study and its limitations: All 130 or so repertoires were used to score co-occurrence in the validation cohort in a later analysis, because that analysis had no HLA typing for the cohort. The authors suggested that the approach could potentially be extended to other disease states and immunological phenotypes. In both the original and validation cohorts, the classifier was reported to diagnose cytomegalovirus status with high specificity and sensitivity. In vitro tests confirmed that a few of the cytomegalovirus-associated TCR beta chains recognize cytomegalovirus antigens. A later analysis found that TCRs clustered in the first cohort also tended to co-occur in the 95 to 150 validation repertoires, with approximately 94% of cluster scores above 0. While some public TCRs were present in many individuals, most TCR sequences turned up only very rarely across donors. The study listed approximately 160 TCR beta chains as associated with cytomegalovirus.

This clone was counted once. No cognate antigen has been identified for it. Per-base qualities were not stored, and no clone one base away is much larger. Separate from the roughly 650-subject first cohort, the validation cohort of 120 subjects was the group to which the donors belonged. The germline V gene gives CDR1 as SGDLS and CDR2 as YYNGEE. Measured from the cysteine to the phenylalanine, the CDR3 is 18 residues long. Only the CDR3 portion is preserved as DNA: 54 bases, with reading frame beginning at the first base. The germline V and J ends show losses of 0 bases and 1 base respectively, and no gene match explains 11 bases of the junction. The method behind the library was the immunoSEQ multiplex PCR assay. In the original analysis: A statistical classification framework was built to diagnose cytomegalovirus status from the catalog of TCR beta chain sequences. Not all clones reach the TCRdb copy of this immuneACCESS table, which keeps in-frame sequences only. Checked studies attribute under half of the gap to unresolved V genes and leave the rest unexplained. Clone size and V and J calls were adopted from that table, with D and trimming inferred from the DNA. This sample lists over 60,000 clones; about 94% were detected once. The ten largest clones capture less than 4.5% of the sample.

This TCR derives from a young man in good health and CMV-seropositive. Recombination linked TRBV9 to TRBJ2-5, with 8 central nucleotides matching TRBD2. What was sequenced was PBMCs. CDR3 region: CASSVGRGALLAQETQYF. The nucleotide sequence is TGTGCCAGCAGCGTAGGGCGGGGGGCCCTCCTGGCCCAAGAGACCCAGTACTTC.